This TCR beta chain was captured by sequencing in a study of cytomegalovirus exposure and HLA in healthy donors. Points from the study as a whole: Cytomegalovirus status, reportedly, was diagnosed with high specificity and sensitivity by the classifier. With further analysis later on, most CMV-associated TCR beta chains appeared HLA-restricted. A missense variant in DCLRE1C was later tied to TCR beta V- and J-gene trimming.

This CDR3 comprises 14 residues. Trimming shortened V by 6 bases and J by 2 bases, and 13 bases separated the two germline ends. Germline assignment: CDR1 MNHEY and CDR2 SVGAGI. Vbeta (60) and Jbeta (13) primers were used in the PCR. The table came from immunoSEQ multiplex PCR; TCRdb's copy has only in-frame clones and leaves some out. The sample carries some 170,000 clones, 72% recorded once. About this clone itself: Its antigen is not identified.

The TCR originated in a human donor in good health. V is TRBV6-5 and J is TRBJ1-2; perhaps TRBD1 as D (6 bases). Sequencing was done on a sample of PBMCs. In nucleotides, the CDR3 is TGTGCCAGCAGCCCCAGCGGGGGCAACTATGGCTACACCTTC. The encoded protein is CASSPSGGNYGYTF.